Listed below are T cell receptor beta chains from one sample, sequenced in a study of monozygotic twins with inflammatory bowel disease. With the 5' RACE reads reprocessed, TCRdb shows one record per CDR3 protein and no DNA. The sample includes around 140,000 distinct CDR3 sequences. The material sequenced was blood. All receptors derive from a human donor with ulcerative colitis or Crohn's disease, or a healthy co-twin of an affected twin (not recorded which). Each CDR3 is given with its conserved first and last residue.

V: TRBV6-2/TRBV6-3; J: TRBJ2-3; CDR3: CASSYRTSGTRDTQYF
V: TRBV7-9; J: TRBJ1-3; CDR3: CASSSLTGGNTIYF
V: TRBV7-9; J: TRBJ1-1; CDR3: CASSADKGLIAEAFF
V: TRBV20-1; J: TRBJ2-3; CDR3: CSADVRDYGTDTQYF
V: TRBV4-3; J: TRBJ1-4; CDR3: CASSQEGLKTNEKLFF
V: TRBV20-1; J: TRBJ1-5; CDR3: CSARTGGSQPQHF
V: TRBV20-1; J: TRBJ2-7; CDR3: CSARRVAYEQYF
V: TRBV6-1; J: TRBJ1-2; CDR3: CASREQGGYGYTF
V: TRBV4-1; J: TRBJ2-5; CDR3: CASSLRGGAQETQYF
V: TRBV20-1; J: TRBJ2-7; CDR3: CSAREGGTGIYEQYF
V: TRBV11-2; J: TRBJ2-1; CDR3: CASSFRGQGGGYNEQFF
V: TRBV30; J: TRBJ2-7; CDR3: CAWSVTGHGYEQYF
V: TRBV7-2; J: TRBJ1-2; CDR3: CASSLEATRYGYTF
V: TRBV24-1; J: TRBJ2-4; CDR3: CATSDYSGGKNIQYF
V: TRBV12-5; J: TRBJ1-1; CDR3: CASGSGQGHTEAFF
V: TRBV7-6; J: TRBJ2-4; CDR3: CASSNSGTGTFDIQYF
V: TRBV4-3; J: TRBJ2-3; CDR3: CASSQGTGAVGDTQYF